This TCR beta chain appears in the sequencing data of a study of immune cell composition in non-small cell lung cancer. The protocol was immunoSEQ multiplex PCR, while the TCRdb copy is restricted to in-frame clones and leaves out a portion. The data show thousands of clones, with around 70% seen just once and approximately 28% held by the top ten. In the case of this clone: The target antigen is unknown.

Study-wide results and limits: Top 10 clone scores and clonality were higher in squamous than adenocarcinoma. In adenocarcinoma, maximal tumour-associated clone frequency tracked TIL tumour reactivity. Roughly 80% of squamous and about 31% of adenocarcinoma cases had tumour-associated clones >0.5%.

The sequenced sample was lung tumor tissue. The TCR sequence derives from a human donor with non-small cell lung cancer.

CDR3 bases: TGTGCCAGCAGCCTGGACACAGGGCTCAATGAGCAGTTCTTC. This sequence encodes CASSLDTGLNEQFF. The J gene is TRBJ2-1, the V gene TRBV7-3; tentatively, D is TRBD1 (6 bases). Per germline, CDR1 SGHTA and CDR2 FQGTGA. Trimming removed 5 bases at V and 6 bases at J, with 14 bases between. The CDR3 loop spans 14 amino acids.